These 28 T cell receptor beta chains share one sample of origin, sequenced in a study of blood T cell repertoires in COVID-19. Measured with immunoSEQ multiplex PCR; TCRdb has only the in-frame clones, and not every one. The sample holds about 190,000 clones, about 88% seen once. Source material: peripheral blood. Source of these receptors: a man aged 65-85 years with active or convalescent COVID-19.

This clone was found once. The chain has TRBV27 and TRBJ2-5, with no clear D. This CDR3 region has 13 residues. In germline, CDR1 is MNHEY, CDR2 SMNVEV (reference sequence). V shed 5 bases and J shed 0 bases, with 7 bases lying between them. CDR3: CASSNPYQETQYF. The CDR3 nucleotides are TGTGCCAGCAGTAATCCGTACCAAGAGACCCAGTACTTC.

The rearrangement uses TRBV10-1 and TRBJ2-2; D unclear. The V end was cut by 6 bases, the J end by 2 bases, with 13 bases between. This CDR3 comprises 15 residues. Germline V gives CDR1 WNHNN, CDR2 SYGVQD (reference sequence). For the CDR3, the DNA is TGCGCCAGCAGGCCCCTTAACAGAAACACCGGGGAGCTGTTTTTT. It encodes CASRPLNRNTGELFF.

This chain uses TRBV5-1 with TRBJ2-3, with 8 bases that match TRBD2. Germline V gene lookup returns CDR1 SGHRS and CDR2 YFSETQ. The length of the CDR3 is 16 residues. The trim removed 1 base at V and 1 base at J, leaving 5 bases unmatched. The chain's CDR3 is CASSLISGRGTDTQYF. DNA for the CDR3: TGCGCCAGCAGCTTGATCTCCGGGAGGGGCACAGATACGCAGTATTTT. Supplemented by reference TRBV5-1 and TRBJ2-3, the full variable domain reads KAGVTQTPRYLIKTRGQQVTLSCSPISGHRSVSWYQQTPGQGLQFLFEYFSETQRNKGNFPGRFSGRQFSNSRSEMNVSTLELGDSALYLCASSLISGRGTDTQYFGPGTRLTVL.

In its sample, this clone was seen a few times. This rearrangement joins TRBV7-6 to TRBJ2-1; TRBD1 agrees at 9 bases. From germline, CDR1 is SGHVS and CDR2 FNYEAQ. The CDR3 has 15 amino acids. The trim removed 0 bases at V and 7 bases at J, leaving 4 bases unmatched. In DNA form, the CDR3 reads TGTGCCAGCAGCTTAGCCGGGACAGGGAAGAATGAGCAGTTCTTC. Translation: CASSLAGTGKNEQFF.

The V call is TRBV11-2, the J call TRBJ1-2; 7 positions match TRBD1. From germline, CDR1 is SGHAT and CDR2 FQNNGV. V lost 3 bases to trimming and J lost 2 bases; unmatched junction nucleotides: 12. The CDR3 totals 17 residues. The CDR3 protein is CASSLERGTEINYGYTF. DNA for the CDR3: TGTGCCAGCAGCTTGGAGCGTGGGACAGAGATCAACTATGGCTACACCTTC.

The rearrangement uses TRBV18 and TRBJ1-1; D might be TRBD1 (5 bases). V was shortened by 0 bases and J by 10 bases, with 12 bases between the two germline ends. The CDR3 runs 13 residues. From germline, CDR1 is KGHSH and CDR2 LQKENI. This CDR3 reads CASSPPGPAPAFF. The CDR3 bases are TGTGCCAGCTCACCACCGGGGCCAGCCCCAGCTTTCTTT.

This sequence joins TRBV7-9 and TRBJ2-7; 10 positions match TRBD1. CDR1 SEHNR and CDR2 FQNEAQ come from the germline V gene (reference sequence). J lost 6 bases, V lost 5 bases, and 7 bases had no gene match. The CDR3 spans 14 residues. The CDR3 spells CASSPRQGASEQYF. The CDR3 region has the DNA TGTGCCAGCAGCCCTCGACAGGGGGCTAGCGAGCAGTACTTC.

The chain uses TRBV24-1 and TRBJ2-7, with D perhaps TRBD1 (5 bases). The CDR3 covers 15 residues. V was cut by 2 bases and J by 0 bases, with 10 bases left in between. The germline gives CDR1 KGHDR, CDR2 SFDVKD. The CDR3: CATSDWGRASYEQYF. Here the CDR3 DNA reads TGTGCCACCAGTGATTGGGGCAGGGCCTCCTACGAGCAGTACTTC.

The rearrangement joins TRBV7-9 to TRBJ1-4; D is ambiguous. CDR1 is SEHNR and CDR2 is FQNEAQ in the germline V gene (reference sequence). The CDR3 loop spans 14 amino acids. V lost 5 bases, J lost 0 bases, and 7 bases lay in between. As DNA, the CDR3 is TGTGCCAGCAGCAACACAGCAACTAATGAAAAACTGTTTTTT. It translates to CASSNTATNEKLFF.

This chain links TRBV10-3 with TRBJ2-7; TRBD1 aligns across 7 bases. Per germline, CDR1 ENHRY and CDR2 SYGVKD. This CDR3 comprises 17 residues. Trimming cost V 3 bases and J 0 bases; bases outside gene matches: 11. As DNA, the CDR3 is TGTGCCATCAGTGAATATGGACCACAGGGGAGCTCCTACGAGCAGTACTTC. Translated, it gives CAISEYGPQGSSYEQYF.

V gene TRBV9 combines with J gene TRBJ2-7, with 9 bases aligning to TRBD1. The germline V gene encodes CDR1 SGDLS and CDR2 YYNGEE. The CDR3 consists of 14 residues. The V segment lost 1 base and the J segment 6 bases; nucleotides outside the gene matches: 5. CDR3 residues: CASSVSQGAGEQYF. For the CDR3, the DNA is TGTGCCAGCAGCGTATCACAGGGGGCTGGCGAGCAGTACTTC.

The chain has TRBV2 and TRBJ2-4, with 9 bases fitting TRBD1. CDR1 SNHLY and CDR2 FYNNEI come from the germline V gene. V was clipped by 6 bases and J by 4 bases; unmatched bases: 7. The CDR3 spans 15 residues. The CDR3 is CASSPDRGRKNIQYF. The CDR3 coding sequence is TGTGCCAGCAGCCCCGACAGGGGGAGGAAAAACATTCAGTACTTC.

This chain uses TRBV3-1 (or the pseudogene TRBV3-2) with TRBJ2-5; TRBD2 aligns across 10 bases. Losses at the gene ends were 1 base for V and 2 bases for J; bases not matched to a gene: 1. This CDR3 is 15 amino acids long. Germline lookup yields CDR1 LGHDT and CDR2 YNNKEL (reference sequence). The CDR3 loop reads CASSQVAGGQETQYF. CDR3 DNA: TGTGCCAGCAGCCAAGTAGCGGGGGGACAAGAGACCCAGTACTTC.

V is TRBV3-1 (or the pseudogene TRBV3-2) and J is TRBJ1-5; 12 nucleotides line up with TRBD1. Germline CDR1 and CDR2: LGHDT and YNNKEL (reference sequence). Losses at the gene ends were 8 bases for V and 5 bases for J; bases not matched to a gene: 10. This CDR3 is 16 amino acids long. The CDR3 reads CASPLTGTGGYQPQHF. CDR3 sequence (DNA): TGTGCCAGCCCACTAACCGGGACAGGGGGCTATCAGCCCCAGCATTTT.

The sample holds a few counts of this clone. The CDR3 coding sequence is TGTGCCAGCAGTTACTTTGGCGGGAGGGCGGACGGGGAGCTGTTTTTT. Its protein product is CASSYFGGRADGELFF. V gene TRBV6-2 or TRBV6-3 combines with J gene TRBJ2-2; TRBD2 matches 9 bases. Germline CDR1 reads MNHEY; CDR2 reads SVGEGT. After removal of 1 base from V and 7 bases from J, the junction contained 7 bases not matched to a gene. The CDR3 runs 16 residues.

The chain has TRBV5-1 and TRBJ2-3; D might be TRBD2 (5 bases). Germline CDR1 and CDR2: SGHRS and YFSETQ. Trimming cost V 0 bases and J 1 base, with 12 bases left between them. The CDR3 has 16 residues. The CDR3 DNA reads TGCGCCAGCAGCTTGGAAGGGCGGGTCGGCACAGATACGCAGTATTTT. This gives the protein CASSLEGRVGTDTQYF.

A few counts support this clone. The rearrangement joins TRBV11-2 to TRBJ2-3, with a tentative D call TRBD2 (7 bases). The germline V gene encodes CDR1 SGHAT and CDR2 FQNNGV. This CDR3 has 15 residues. Trimming shortened V by 1 base and J by 5 bases, and 13 bases separated the two germline ends. CDR3 nucleotide sequence: TGTGCCAGCAGCTTAGTTGGGGGGGCCCAAGATACGCAGTATTTT. This sequence encodes CASSLVGGAQDTQYF.

V and J are TRBV5-1 and TRBJ2-1, with 9 bases fitting TRBD2. V shed 0 bases and J 4 bases; nucleotides not matched to a gene: 5. The germline V gene has CDR1 SGHRS and CDR2 YFSETQ. The CDR3 covers 16 residues. The CDR3 loop reads CASSLAGSGRYNEQFF. The CDR3 DNA sequence: TGCGCCAGCAGCTTGGCGGGTAGCGGGAGATACAATGAGCAGTTCTTC.

V gene TRBV27 combines with J gene TRBJ1-4; D is perhaps TRBD1 (5 bases). V lost 6 bases and J lost 8, with 19 bases in between. The CDR3 runs 15 residues. Germline V gene data show CDR1 as MNHEY and CDR2 as SMNVEV (reference sequence). The CDR3 bases are TGTGCCAGCAGCCGTGGACAAAGGGGTGGGGAAAAACTGTTTTTT. It encodes CASSRGQRGGEKLFF.

The chain joins TRBV3-1 (or the pseudogene TRBV3-2) to TRBJ2-3, with D perhaps TRBD2 (6 bases). Germline V gene data show CDR1 as LGHDT and CDR2 as YNNKEL (reference sequence). The CDR3 sequence is 18 residues long. V lost 0 bases to trimming and J lost 2 bases, with 18 bases between them. This CDR3 reads CASSQESVVEGNTDTQYF. CDR3 nucleotides: TGTGCCAGCAGCCAAGAATCAGTCGTGGAGGGCAACACAGATACGCAGTATTTT.

The rearrangement links TRBV27 to TRBJ2-7, with 9 nucleotides matching TRBD2. The V gene's germline CDR1 is MNHEY and CDR2 SMNVEV (reference sequence). With 5 bases clipped from V and 5 bases from J, the junction kept 13 bases outside the gene matches. The CDR3 has 16 amino acids. The CDR3 loop reads CASSPQRAGGPNEQYF. For the CDR3, the DNA is TGTGCCAGCAGTCCCCAACGGGCGGGAGGGCCAAACGAGCAGTACTTC.

The sample holds one count of this clone. This chain connects TRBV4-3 to TRBJ2-7, with 7 bases fitting TRBD2. The length of the CDR3 is 13 residues. The trim removed 1 base at V and 7 bases at J, leaving 4 bases unmatched. CDR1 and CDR2 from the germline V gene are LGHNA and YSLEER. The CDR3 is CASSQVGGWEQYF. The CDR3, as DNA: TGCGCCAGCAGCCAAGTGGGGGGGTGGGAGCAGTACTTC.

This clone was observed once. The chain couples TRBV23-1 to TRBJ1-4; 11 nucleotides match TRBD1. TRBV23-1 is recorded as an ORF, its role being uncertain. The J segment lost 2 bases and the V segment lost 0 bases, leaving 5 bases of the junction unmatched. This CDR3 spans 18 amino acids. CDR3 residues: CASSQSRGQGATNEKLFF. The CDR3 coding sequence is TGCGCCAGCAGTCAATCCCGAGGACAGGGGGCGACTAATGAAAAACTGTTTTTT.

The V gene is TRBV10-3, the J gene TRBJ2-1; the D gene is possibly TRBD2 (6 bases). The CDR3 is 15 residues long. Germline loops: CDR1 ENHRY, CDR2 SYGVKD. V lost 0 bases and J 3 bases, leaving 9 bases between the germline ends. This CDR3 is CAISESGGDYNEQFF. CDR3 nucleotides: TGTGCCATCAGTGAGTCGGGGGGAGACTACAATGAGCAGTTCTTC.

The V call is TRBV7-9, the J call TRBJ2-2; D not certain. Trimming removed 5 bases from V and 1 base from J, with 14 bases in between. The CDR3 consists of 16 residues. Germline CDR1 SEHNR, CDR2 FQNEAQ (reference sequence). The CDR3 nucleotides read TGTGCCAGCAGCGCGCTCACCTACAGGAACACCGGGGAGCTGTTTTTT. Translated: CASSALTYRNTGELFF.

The chain joins TRBV25-1 to TRBJ2-7, with a possible D match to TRBD1 (6 bases). Germline V gene lookup returns CDR1 MGHDK and CDR2 SYGVNS. The length of the CDR3 is 14 residues. With 4 bases removed from V and 0 bases from J, the gap between germline ends came to 10 bases. CDR3: CASSGQGSSYEQYF. CDR3 nucleotides: TGTGCCAGCAGTGGGCAGGGGAGCTCCTACGAGCAGTACTTC.

The V call is TRBV9, the J call TRBJ2-3; tentatively, D is TRBD1 (6 bases). The germline V gene has CDR1 SGDLS and CDR2 YYNGEE. The V and J ends lost 4 bases and 2 bases respectively, with 20 bases between them. The CDR3 is made up of 17 amino acids. CDR3 amino acids: CASSFWDKPTSTDTQYF. The CDR3 region has the DNA TGTGCCAGCAGCTTTTGGGACAAGCCCACATCCACAGATACGCAGTATTTT.

Details on this clone: The junction differs from germline at one of its ends, possibly a read error. V is TRBV15 and J is TRBJ1-1; the D is unclear. The germline V gene has CDR1 LNHNV and CDR2 YYDKDF (reference sequence). The CDR3 sequence is 17 residues long. CDR3 residues: CATSRDGQVGMNTEAFF. As DNA, the CDR3 is TGTGCCACCAGCCGAGATGGGCAGGTAGGCATGAACACTGAAGCTTTCTTT.